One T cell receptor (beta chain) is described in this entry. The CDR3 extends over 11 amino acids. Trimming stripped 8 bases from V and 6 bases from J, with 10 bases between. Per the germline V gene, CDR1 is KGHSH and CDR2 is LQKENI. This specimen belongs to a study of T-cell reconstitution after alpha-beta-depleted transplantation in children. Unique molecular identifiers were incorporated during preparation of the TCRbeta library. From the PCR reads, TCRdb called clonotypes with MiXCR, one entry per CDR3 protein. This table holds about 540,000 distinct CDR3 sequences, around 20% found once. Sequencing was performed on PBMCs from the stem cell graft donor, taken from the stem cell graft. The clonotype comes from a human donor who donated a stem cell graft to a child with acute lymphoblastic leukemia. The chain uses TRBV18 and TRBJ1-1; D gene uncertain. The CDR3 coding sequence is TGTGCCAGCCTGCAGGTCGCTGAAGCTTTCTTT. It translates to CASLQVAEAFF.